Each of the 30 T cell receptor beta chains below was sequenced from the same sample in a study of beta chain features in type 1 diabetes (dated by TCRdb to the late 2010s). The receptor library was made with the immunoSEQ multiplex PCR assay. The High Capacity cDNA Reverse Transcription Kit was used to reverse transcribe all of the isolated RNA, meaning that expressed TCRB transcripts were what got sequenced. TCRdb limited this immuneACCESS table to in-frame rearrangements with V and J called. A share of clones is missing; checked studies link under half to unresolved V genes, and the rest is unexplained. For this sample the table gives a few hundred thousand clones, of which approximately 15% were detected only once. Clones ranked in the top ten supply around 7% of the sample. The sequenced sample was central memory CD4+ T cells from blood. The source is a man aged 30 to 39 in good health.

The CDR3 nucleotides read TGTGCCAGCCGGACTAGCGGGGCACAAGAGACCCAGTACTTC. Its translation: CASRTSGAQETQYF. This chain uses TRBV7-9 with TRBJ2-5; TRBD2 matches 12 bases. With V trimmed by 8 bases and J by 2 bases, 3 bases remained unmatched. There are 14 residues in the CDR3. Germline assignment: CDR1 SEHNR and CDR2 FQNEAQ (reference sequence).

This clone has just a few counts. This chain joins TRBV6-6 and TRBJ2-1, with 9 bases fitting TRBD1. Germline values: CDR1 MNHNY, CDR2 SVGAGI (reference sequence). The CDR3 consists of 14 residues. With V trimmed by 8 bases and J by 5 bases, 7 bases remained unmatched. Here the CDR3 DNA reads TGTGCCAGCGTCGCACAGGGGGCCCACAATGAGCAGTTCTTC. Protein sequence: CASVAQGAHNEQFF.

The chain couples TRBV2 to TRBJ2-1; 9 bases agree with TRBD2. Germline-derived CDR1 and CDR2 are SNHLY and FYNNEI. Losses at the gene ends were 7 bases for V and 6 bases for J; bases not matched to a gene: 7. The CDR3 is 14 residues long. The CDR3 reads CASNPNSGGNEQFF. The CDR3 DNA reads TGTGCCAGCAACCCCAATAGCGGGGGCAATGAGCAGTTCTTC.

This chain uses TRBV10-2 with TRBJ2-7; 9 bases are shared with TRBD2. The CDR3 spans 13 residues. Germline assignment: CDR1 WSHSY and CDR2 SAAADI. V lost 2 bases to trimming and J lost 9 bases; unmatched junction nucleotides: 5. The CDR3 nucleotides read TGCGCCAGCAGTGAGCAGGCTAGCGGGATGCAGTACGTC. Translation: CASSEQASGMQYV.

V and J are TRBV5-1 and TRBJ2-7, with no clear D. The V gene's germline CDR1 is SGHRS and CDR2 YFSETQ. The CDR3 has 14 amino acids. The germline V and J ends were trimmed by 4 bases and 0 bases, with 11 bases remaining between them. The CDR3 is CASSATGSSYEQYF. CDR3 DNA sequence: TGCGCCAGCAGCGCAACCGGGTCCTCCTACGAGCAGTACTTC.

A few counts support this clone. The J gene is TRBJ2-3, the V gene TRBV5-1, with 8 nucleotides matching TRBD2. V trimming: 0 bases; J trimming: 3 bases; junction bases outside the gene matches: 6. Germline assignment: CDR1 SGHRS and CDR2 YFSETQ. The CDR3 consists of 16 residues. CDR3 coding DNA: TGCGCCAGCAGCTTGGAAACTGGCGGGAGGACAGATACGCAGTATTTT. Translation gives CASSLETGGRTDTQYF.

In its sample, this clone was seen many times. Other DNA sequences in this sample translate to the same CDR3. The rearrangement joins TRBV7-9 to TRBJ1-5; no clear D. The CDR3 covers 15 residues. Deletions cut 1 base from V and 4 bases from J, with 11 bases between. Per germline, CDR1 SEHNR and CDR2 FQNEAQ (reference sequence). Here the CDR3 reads CASSLGSFGNQPQHF. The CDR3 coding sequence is TGTGCCAGCAGCTTAGGTTCATTCGGGAATCAGCCCCAGCATTTT.

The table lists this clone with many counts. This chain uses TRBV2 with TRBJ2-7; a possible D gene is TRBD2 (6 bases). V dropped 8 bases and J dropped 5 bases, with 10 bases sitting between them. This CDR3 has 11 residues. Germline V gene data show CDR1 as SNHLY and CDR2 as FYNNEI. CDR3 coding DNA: TGTGCCAGCTCGCCGGGGGACGAGCAGTACGTC. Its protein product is CASSPGDEQYV.

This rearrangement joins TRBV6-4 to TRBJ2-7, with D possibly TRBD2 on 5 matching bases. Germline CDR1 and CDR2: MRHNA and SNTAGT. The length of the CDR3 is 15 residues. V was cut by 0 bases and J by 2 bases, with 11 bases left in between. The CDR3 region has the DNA TGTGCCAGCAGTGACTCGAAGGGAGTTGCCTACGAGCAGTACTTC. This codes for CASSDSKGVAYEQYF.

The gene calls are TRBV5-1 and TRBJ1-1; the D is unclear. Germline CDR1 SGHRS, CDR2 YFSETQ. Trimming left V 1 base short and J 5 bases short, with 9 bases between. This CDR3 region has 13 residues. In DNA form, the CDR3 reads TGCGCCAGCAGCTTGTCCGGGGAAACTGAAGCTTTCTTT. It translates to CASSLSGETEAFF.

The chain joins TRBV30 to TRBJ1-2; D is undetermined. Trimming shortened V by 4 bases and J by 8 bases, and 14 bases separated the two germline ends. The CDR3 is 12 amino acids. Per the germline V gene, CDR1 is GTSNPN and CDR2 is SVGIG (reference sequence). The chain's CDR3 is CAWTTRREGYTF. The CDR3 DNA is TGTGCCTGGACTACACGGAGGGAAGGCTACACCTTC.

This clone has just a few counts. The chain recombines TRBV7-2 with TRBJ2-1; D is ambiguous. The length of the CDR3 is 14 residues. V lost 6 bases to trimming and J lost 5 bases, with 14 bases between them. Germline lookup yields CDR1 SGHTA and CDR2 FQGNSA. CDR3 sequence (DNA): TGTGCCAGCAGGCCCGCGGACCCCCACAATGAGCAGTTCTTC. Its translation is CASRPADPHNEQFF. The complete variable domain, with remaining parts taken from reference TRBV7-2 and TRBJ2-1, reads GAGVSQSPSNKVTEKGKDVELRCDPISGHTALYWYRQSLGQGLEFLIYFQGNSAPDKSGLPSDRFSAERTGGSVSTLTIQRTQQEDSAVYLCASRPADPHNEQFFGPGTRLTVL.

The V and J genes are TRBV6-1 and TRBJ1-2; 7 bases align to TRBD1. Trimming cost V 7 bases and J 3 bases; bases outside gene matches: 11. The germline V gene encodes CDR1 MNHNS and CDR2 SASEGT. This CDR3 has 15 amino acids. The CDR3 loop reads CASMRDLTGYYGYTF. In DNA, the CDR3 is TGTGCCAGCATGAGAGACCTGACAGGGTACTATGGCTACACCTTC.

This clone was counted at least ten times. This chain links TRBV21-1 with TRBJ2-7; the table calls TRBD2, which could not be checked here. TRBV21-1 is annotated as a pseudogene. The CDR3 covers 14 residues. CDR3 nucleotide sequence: TGTGCCAGCAGCACTTCTAGTTTCCCCTACGAGCAGTACGTC. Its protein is CASSTSSFPYEQYV.

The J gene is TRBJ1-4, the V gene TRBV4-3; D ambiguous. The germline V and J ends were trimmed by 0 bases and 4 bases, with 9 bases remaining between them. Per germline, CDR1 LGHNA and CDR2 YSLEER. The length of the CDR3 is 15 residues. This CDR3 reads CASSQDGRNNEKLFF. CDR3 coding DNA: TGCGCCAGCAGCCAAGATGGGCGGAATAATGAAAAACTGTTTTTT.

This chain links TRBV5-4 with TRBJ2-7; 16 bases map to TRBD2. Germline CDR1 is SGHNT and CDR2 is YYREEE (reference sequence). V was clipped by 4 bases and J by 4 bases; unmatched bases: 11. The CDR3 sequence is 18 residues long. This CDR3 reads CASSGSTGTSGGAYEQYF. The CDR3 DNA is TGTGCCAGCAGCGGGTCGACCGGGACTAGCGGGGGGGCTTACGAGCAGTACTTC.

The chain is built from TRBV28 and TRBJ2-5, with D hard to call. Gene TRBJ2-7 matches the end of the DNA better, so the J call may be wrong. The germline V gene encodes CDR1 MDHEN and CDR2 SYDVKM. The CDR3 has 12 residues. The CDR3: CASSYGTYEQYF. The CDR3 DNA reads TGTGCCAGCAGTTATGGGACCTACGAGCAGTACTTC.

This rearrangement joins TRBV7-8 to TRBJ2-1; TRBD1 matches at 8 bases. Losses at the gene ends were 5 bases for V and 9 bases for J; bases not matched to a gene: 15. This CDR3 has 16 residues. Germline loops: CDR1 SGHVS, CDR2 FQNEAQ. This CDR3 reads CASSPSPGTGSSEQFF. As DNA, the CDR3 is TGTGCCAGCAGCCCATCTCCCGGGACAGGTTCGAGTGAGCAGTTCTTC.

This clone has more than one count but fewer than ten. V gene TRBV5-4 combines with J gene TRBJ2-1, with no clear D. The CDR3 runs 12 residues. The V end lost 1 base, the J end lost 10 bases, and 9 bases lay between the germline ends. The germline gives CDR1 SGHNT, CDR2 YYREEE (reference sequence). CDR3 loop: CASSLPQKEQFF. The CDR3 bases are TGTGCCAGCAGCTTGCCGCAGAAGGAGCAGTTCTTC.

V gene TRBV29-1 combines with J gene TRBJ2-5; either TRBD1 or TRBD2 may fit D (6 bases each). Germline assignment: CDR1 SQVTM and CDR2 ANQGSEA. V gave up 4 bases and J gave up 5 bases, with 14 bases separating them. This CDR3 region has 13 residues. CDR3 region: CSVARGRRETQYF. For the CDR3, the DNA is TGCAGCGTTGCCCGGGGGCGCCGGGAGACCCAGTACTTC.

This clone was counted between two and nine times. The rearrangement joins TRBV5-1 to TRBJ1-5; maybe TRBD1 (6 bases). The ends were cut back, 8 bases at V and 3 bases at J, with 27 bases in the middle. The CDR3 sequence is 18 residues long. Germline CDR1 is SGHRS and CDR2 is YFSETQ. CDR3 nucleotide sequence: TGCGCCAGACGAAGGCGAGGTCCGGACAGCGCCCCCAATCAGCCCCAGCATTTT. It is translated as CARRRRGPDSAPNQPQHF. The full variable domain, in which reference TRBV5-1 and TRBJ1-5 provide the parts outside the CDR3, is KAGVTQTPRYLIKTRGQQVTLSCSPISGHRSVSWYQQTPGQGLQFLFEYFSETQRNKGNFPGRFSGRQFSNSRSEMNVSTLELGDSALYLCARRRRGPDSAPNQPQHFGDGTRLSIL.

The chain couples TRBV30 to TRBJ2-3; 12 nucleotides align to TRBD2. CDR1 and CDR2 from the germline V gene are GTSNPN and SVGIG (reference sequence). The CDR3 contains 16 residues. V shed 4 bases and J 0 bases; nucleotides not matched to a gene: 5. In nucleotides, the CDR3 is TGTGCCTGGACACTAGGGACTAGCGGGAGCACAGATACGCAGTATTTT. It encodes CAWTLGTSGSTDTQYF.

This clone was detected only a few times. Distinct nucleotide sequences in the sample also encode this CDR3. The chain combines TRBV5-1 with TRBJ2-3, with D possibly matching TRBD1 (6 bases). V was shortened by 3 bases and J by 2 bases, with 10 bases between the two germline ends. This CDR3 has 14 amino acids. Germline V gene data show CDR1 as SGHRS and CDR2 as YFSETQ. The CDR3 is CASSSTGNTDTQYF. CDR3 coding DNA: TGCGCCAGCAGCTCAACAGGGAACACAGATACGCAGTATTTT. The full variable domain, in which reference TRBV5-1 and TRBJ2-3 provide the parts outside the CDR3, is KAGVTQTPRYLIKTRGQQVTLSCSPISGHRSVSWYQQTPGQGLQFLFEYFSETQRNKGNFPGRFSGRQFSNSRSEMNVSTLELGDSALYLCASSSTGNTDTQYFGPGTRLTVL.

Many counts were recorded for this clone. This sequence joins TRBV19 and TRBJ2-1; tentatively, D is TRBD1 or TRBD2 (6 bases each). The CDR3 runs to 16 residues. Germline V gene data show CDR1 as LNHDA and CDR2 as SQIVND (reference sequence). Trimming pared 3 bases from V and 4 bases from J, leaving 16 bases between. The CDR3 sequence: CASSILLGGAYNEQFF. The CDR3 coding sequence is TGTGCCAGTAGTATCCTATTGGGGGGCGCTTACAATGAGCAGTTCTTC.

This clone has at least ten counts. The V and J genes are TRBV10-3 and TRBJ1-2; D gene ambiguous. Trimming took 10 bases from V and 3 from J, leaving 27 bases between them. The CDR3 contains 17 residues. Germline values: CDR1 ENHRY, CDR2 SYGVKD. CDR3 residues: CATRGTETGQVDYGYTF. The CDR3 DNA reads TGTGCCACACGGGGAACCGAAACGGGCCAAGTCGACTATGGCTACACCTTC.

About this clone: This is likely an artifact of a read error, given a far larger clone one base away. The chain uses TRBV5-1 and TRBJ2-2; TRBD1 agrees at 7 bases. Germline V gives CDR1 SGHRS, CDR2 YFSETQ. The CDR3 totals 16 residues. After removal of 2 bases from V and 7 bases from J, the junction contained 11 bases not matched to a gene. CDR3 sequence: CASSFQGGAGRGELFF. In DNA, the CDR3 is TGCGCCAGCAGCTTTCAAGGGGGCGCCGGCCGCGGGGAGCTGTTTTTT.

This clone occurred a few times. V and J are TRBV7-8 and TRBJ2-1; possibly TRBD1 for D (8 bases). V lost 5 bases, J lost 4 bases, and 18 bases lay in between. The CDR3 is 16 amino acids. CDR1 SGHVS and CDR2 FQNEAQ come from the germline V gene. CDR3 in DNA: TGTGCCAGCAGCCCGGGAGGCCGGACAGGGTACAATGAGCAGTTCTTC. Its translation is CASSPGGRTGYNEQFF. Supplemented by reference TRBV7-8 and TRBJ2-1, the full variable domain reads GAGVSQSPRYKVAKRGQDVALRCDPISGHVSLFWYQQALGQGPEFLTYFQNEAQLDKSGLPSDRFFAERPEGSVSTLKIQRTQQEDSAVYLCASSPGGRTGYNEQFFGPGTRLTVL.

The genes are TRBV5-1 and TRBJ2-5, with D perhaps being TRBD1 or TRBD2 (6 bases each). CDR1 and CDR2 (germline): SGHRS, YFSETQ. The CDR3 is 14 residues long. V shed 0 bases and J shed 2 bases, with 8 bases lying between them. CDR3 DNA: TGCGCCAGCAGCTTGGGGGGGGCGCAAGAGACCCAGTACTTC. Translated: CASSLGGAQETQYF.

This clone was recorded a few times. This chain's CDR3 is CASSSSGRDTEAFF. The CDR3 region has the DNA TGTGCCAGCAGCTCATCCGGGAGGGACACTGAAGCTTTCTTT. The chain couples TRBV7-9 to TRBJ1-1, with D unresolved. The V end was cut by 4 bases, the J end by 3 bases, with 12 bases between. CDR1 SEHNR and CDR2 FQNEAQ come from the germline V gene (reference sequence). This CDR3 is 14 amino acids long.

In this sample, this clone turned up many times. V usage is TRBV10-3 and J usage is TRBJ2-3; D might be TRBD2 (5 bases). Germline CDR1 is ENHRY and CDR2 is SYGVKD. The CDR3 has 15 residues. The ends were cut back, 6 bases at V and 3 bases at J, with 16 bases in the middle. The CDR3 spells CAIRETSGETDTQYF. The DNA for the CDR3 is TGTGCCATCAGAGAAACTAGTGGGGAAACAGATACGCAGTATTTT.